This T cell receptor beta chain was identified during a study of PD-1 blockade in mismatch repair-deficient tumors. Study overall: Patients had 12 to 13 mismatch repair-deficient cancer types and were previously treated and progressing. The study's findings and limits: Tumor-resident clones, often absent from pretreatment blood, expanded after pembrolizumab and then contracted.

As to this clone: Its antigen is unknown.

Sequencing was performed with immunoSEQ multiplex PCR; in TCRdb, only in-frame clones are kept and a portion is missing. This table holds around 100,000 clones, about three quarters found once. The CDR3 totals 14 residues. Looked up from germline, CDR1 is SGHTA and CDR2 is FQGNSA. V shed 4 bases, J shed 5 bases, and the junction held 7 bases outside the gene matches. A few pembrolizumab responders had their TCRs sequenced. The TCR comes from an adult with mismatch repair-deficient cancer. The sequencing used peripheral blood, collected 60 weeks after starting pembrolizumab. The V call is TRBV7-2, the J call TRBJ2-7; 8 positions agree with TRBD2. As DNA, the CDR3 is TGTGCCAGCAGCTCTCGGACTAGCTTTGACGAGCAGTACTTC. Translated: CASSSRTSFDEQYF.